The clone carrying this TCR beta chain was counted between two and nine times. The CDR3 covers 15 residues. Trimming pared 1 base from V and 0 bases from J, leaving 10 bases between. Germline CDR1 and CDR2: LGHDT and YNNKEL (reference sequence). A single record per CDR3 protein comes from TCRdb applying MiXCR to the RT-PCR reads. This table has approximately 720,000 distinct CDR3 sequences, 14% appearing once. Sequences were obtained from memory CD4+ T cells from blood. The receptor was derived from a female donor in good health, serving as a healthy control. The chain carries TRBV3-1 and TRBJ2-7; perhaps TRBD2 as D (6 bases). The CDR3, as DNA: TGTGCCAGCAGCCAAGCGGGAGTTGGCTCCTACGAGCAGTACTTC. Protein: CASSQAGVGSYEQYF.